This T cell receptor (beta chain) comes out of a study of blood T cell repertoires in COVID-19. The CDR3 has 15 residues. Germline assignment: CDR1 SGHRS and CDR2 YFSETQ. Trimming removed 0 bases at V and 2 bases at J, with 6 bases between. The repertoire was sequenced with immunoSEQ multiplex PCR; TCRdb's copy has only in-frame clones and lacks some. The sample has hundreds of thousands of clones; around 89% are singletons. The receptor was derived from a woman between 50 and 59 years old with COVID-19, enrolled during active disease. The chain links TRBV5-1 to TRBJ2-6; no clear D gene. The material sequenced was peripheral blood. CDR3 loop: CASSLGQAGANVLTF. The CDR3 coding sequence is TGCGCCAGCAGCTTGGGGCAGGCTGGGGCCAACGTCCTGACTTTC.